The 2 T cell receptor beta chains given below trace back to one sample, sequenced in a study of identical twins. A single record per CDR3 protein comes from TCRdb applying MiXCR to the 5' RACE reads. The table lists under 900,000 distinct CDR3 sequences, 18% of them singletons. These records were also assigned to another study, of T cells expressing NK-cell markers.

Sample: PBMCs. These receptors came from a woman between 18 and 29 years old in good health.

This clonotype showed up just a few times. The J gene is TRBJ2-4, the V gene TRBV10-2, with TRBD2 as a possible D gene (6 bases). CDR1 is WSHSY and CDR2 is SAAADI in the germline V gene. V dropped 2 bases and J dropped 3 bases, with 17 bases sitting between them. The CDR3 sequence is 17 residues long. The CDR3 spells CASSESGTRFYKNIQYF. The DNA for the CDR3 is TGCGCCAGCAGTGAGAGTGGGACTCGCTTTTACAAAAACATTCAGTACTTC.

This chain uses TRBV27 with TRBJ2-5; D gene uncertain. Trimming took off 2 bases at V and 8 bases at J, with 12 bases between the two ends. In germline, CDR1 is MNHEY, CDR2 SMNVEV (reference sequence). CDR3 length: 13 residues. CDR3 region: CASSLTSLRTQYF. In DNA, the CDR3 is TGTGCCAGCAGTTTAACCTCTCTCCGTACCCAGTACTTC.